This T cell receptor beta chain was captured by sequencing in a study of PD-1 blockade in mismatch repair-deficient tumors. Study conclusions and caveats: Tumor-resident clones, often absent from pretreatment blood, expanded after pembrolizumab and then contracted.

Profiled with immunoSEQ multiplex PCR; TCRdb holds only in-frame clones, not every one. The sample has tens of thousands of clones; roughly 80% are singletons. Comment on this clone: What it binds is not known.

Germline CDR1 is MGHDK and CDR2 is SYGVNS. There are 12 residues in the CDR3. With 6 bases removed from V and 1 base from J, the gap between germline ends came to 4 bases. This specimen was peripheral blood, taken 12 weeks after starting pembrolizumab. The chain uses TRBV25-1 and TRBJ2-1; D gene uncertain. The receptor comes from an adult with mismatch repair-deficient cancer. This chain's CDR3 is CASSWSYNEQFF. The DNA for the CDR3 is TGTGCCAGCAGCTGGTCCTACAATGAGCAGTTCTTC.